This T cell receptor beta chain was observed in a study of preoperative IRX-2 immunotherapy in early breast cancer. Produced via immunoSEQ multiplex PCR; TCRdb's table is partial and in-frame only. This sample has 34,000 or so clones, with 90% to 95% found just once. Treatment described: preoperative locoregional IRX-2 cytokine immunotherapy. Patients received preoperative, locoregional IRX-2 cytokine immunotherapy in a phase Ib study. V lost 2 bases and J 4 bases, leaving 19 bases between the germline ends. The CDR3 extends over 17 amino acids. In germline, CDR1 is SGHVS, CDR2 FQNEAQ. V usage is TRBV7-8 and J usage is TRBJ2-3; D is perhaps TRBD2 (6 bases). This specimen was acquired from a patient treated with IRX-2 immunotherapy. The sequence was obtained from a human donor with breast cancer. The CDR3 protein is CASSLQNGRGVADTQYF. The CDR3 coding sequence is TGTGCCAGCAGCTTACAAAACGGGAGAGGTGTGGCAGATACGCAGTATTTT.